The sequence of this TCR beta chain was determined in a study of molecular identifiers for immune sequencing clone quantification. Broader study findings: Spiked Jurkat TCR RNA equal to one cell could reportedly be picked out among one million naive cells.

MiXCR, run by TCRdb on the PCR reads, gives a single entry per CDR3 protein. The sample comprises about 640,000 distinct CDR3 sequences, about 20% of which are singletons, and around 0.9% rests with the top ten. This clonotype occurred many times. Its target is not known. The source material was naive CD8+ T cells from blood, with Jurkat cell RNA spiked in. Regarding subset: FACS-sorted CD8+CD4-CCR7+CD45RA+ naive T cells. The source of this sequence is a human donor in good health. Some libraries in this study had Jurkat cell RNA spiked in.

In nucleotides, the CDR3 is TGCAGTGCTAGTTCCATGCAGGGGAGCCCGAACACCGGGGAGCTGTTTTTT. This encodes CSASSMQGSPNTGELFF. This chain joins TRBV20-1 and TRBJ2-2; TRBD1 might be the D (6 bases). Germline V gives CDR1 DFQATT, CDR2 SNEGSKA (reference sequence). V dropped 3 bases and J dropped 0 bases, with 17 bases sitting between them. CDR3 length: 17 amino acids.